The 19 T cell receptor beta chains in this list originate from one sample, sequenced in a study of cytomegalovirus exposure and HLA in healthy donors. Researchers ran the PCR with 60 Vbeta and 13 Jbeta primers. Some clones are missing from TCRdb's copy, which holds only in-frame ones; the method was immunoSEQ multiplex PCR. The table lists about 150,000 clones, more than 70% of them singletons. The source material was PBMCs. These receptors all stem from a woman between 40 and 55 years old in good health and CMV-seronegative.

This clone was seen a handful of times. This chain joins TRBV5-6 and TRBJ1-2; TRBD1 might be the D (6 bases). The germline gives CDR1 SGHDT, CDR2 YYEEEE. This CDR3 has 14 amino acids. The germline V and J ends were trimmed by 5 bases and 2 bases, with 13 bases remaining between them. The CDR3 nucleotides are TGTGCCAGCAGGACTTTACAGGGCAACTATGGCTACACCTTC. This sequence encodes CASRTLQGNYGYTF.

The sample holds one count of this clone. The chain has TRBV29-1 and TRBJ1-1; a possible D gene is TRBD1 (6 bases). CDR3 length: 13 residues. The V end lost 6 bases, the J end lost 3 bases, and 14 bases lay between the germline ends. The germline CDR1 and CDR2 sequences are SQVTM and ANQGSEA. The DNA for the CDR3 is TGCAGCGTCCAGGGGTTTGAGGACACTGAAGCTTTCTTT. It is translated as CSVQGFEDTEAFF. Full variable domain (outside the CDR3, taken from reference TRBV29-1 and TRBJ1-1): SAVISQKPSRDICQRGTSLTIQCQVDSQVTMMFWYRQQPGQSLTLIATANQGSEATYESGFVIDKFPISRPNLTFSTLTVSNMSPEDSSIYLCSVQGFEDTEAFFGQGTRLTVV.

As concerns this clone: In the same sample, other DNA sequences code for this CDR3. The chain has TRBV19 and TRBJ1-1; D is unclear. V was shortened by 3 bases and J by 4 bases, with 6 bases between the two germline ends. This CDR3 region has 12 residues. CDR1 and CDR2 from the germline V gene are LNHDA and SQIVND (reference sequence). The CDR3 region is CASSIGLTEAFF. CDR3 DNA: TGTGCCAGTAGTATTGGGCTCACTGAAGCTTTCTTT.

The rearrangement joins TRBV18 to TRBJ1-1, with 9 positions matching TRBD1. The CDR3 is 15 amino acids. Trimming took 2 bases from V and 0 from J; bases not matched to a gene: 1. CDR1 is KGHSH, CDR2 LQKENI, per germline. This CDR3 reads CASSPWTGVNTEAFF. CDR3 DNA sequence: TGTGCCAGCTCACCATGGACAGGGGTGAACACTGAAGCTTTCTTT. Full variable domain (rest looked up from reference TRBV18 and TRBJ1-1): NAGVMQNPRHLVRRRGQEARLRCSPMKGHSHVYWYRQLPEEGLKFMVYLQKENIIDESGMPKERFSAEFPKEGPSILRIQQVVRGDSAAYFCASSPWTGVNTEAFFGQGTRLTVV.

This rearrangement joins TRBV12-5 to TRBJ1-1, with 12 bases fitting TRBD1. J was trimmed by 3 bases and V by 3 bases; bases with no gene match: 11. This CDR3 comprises 18 residues. The germline CDR1 and CDR2 sequences are LGHNT and FRNRAP. As DNA, the CDR3 is TGTGCTAGTGGTTTCCCCAGGGGACAGGGGGCTTGGGACACTGAAGCTTTCTTT. Amino acid sequence: CASGFPRGQGAWDTEAFF. Supplemented by reference TRBV12-5 and TRBJ1-1, the full variable domain reads DARVTQTPRHKVTEMGQEVTMRCQPILGHNTVFWYRQTMMQGLELLAYFRNRAPLDDSGMPKDRFSAEMPDATLATLKIQPSEPRDSAVYFCASGFPRGQGAWDTEAFFGQGTRLTVV.

The CDR3 spells CASTGEGGNTGELFF. In DNA, the CDR3 is TGTGCCAGCACTGGGGAGGGGGGGAACACCGGGGAGCTGTTTTTT. The rearrangement joins TRBV2 to TRBJ2-2, with D perhaps matching TRBD2 (7 bases). Trimming left V 7 bases short and J 1 base short, with 13 bases between. Germline V CDR1 and CDR2: SNHLY, FYNNEI. The CDR3 totals 15 residues.

This sequence joins TRBV9 and TRBJ2-2, with TRBD2 matching 12 bases. The CDR3 runs to 17 residues. The V and J ends lost 0 bases and 3 bases, in that order; junction bases with no gene match: 3. Germline V gene data show CDR1 as SGDLS and CDR2 as YYNGEE. As DNA, the CDR3 is TGTGCCAGCAGCGTAGGACTAGCGGGGGCGTACACCGGGGAGCTGTTTTTT. Its translation is CASSVGLAGAYTGELFF.

A few counts support this clone. This rearrangement joins TRBV11-2 to TRBJ1-5; D possibly corresponds to TRBD1 (5 bases). This CDR3 contains 15 residues. Germline V gives CDR1 SGHAT, CDR2 FQNNGV. The germline V and J ends were trimmed by 5 bases and 3 bases, with 14 bases remaining between them. The CDR3 region is CASSARTGYNQPQHF. CDR3 in DNA: TGTGCCAGCAGCGCCCGAACAGGTTACAATCAGCCCCAGCATTTT.

The CDR3 protein is CATSRGGGSSYEQYF. In nucleotides, the CDR3 is TGTGCCACCAGCAGAGGGGGAGGGAGCTCCTACGAGCAGTACTTC. The rearrangement joins TRBV15 to TRBJ2-7; 7 bases match TRBD2. The CDR3 sequence is 15 residues long. J was trimmed by 0 bases and V by 1 base; bases with no gene match: 3. CDR1 and CDR2 (germline): LNHNV, YYDKDF (reference sequence).

This clone was observed once. The chain is built from TRBV2 and TRBJ1-3, with TRBD1 identical over 7 bases. Germline V gene sequence: CDR1 SNHLY, CDR2 FYNNEI. With 5 bases clipped from V and 1 base from J, the junction kept 5 bases outside the gene matches. The length of the CDR3 is 15 residues. CDR3 amino acids: CASSYYRGSGNTIYF. For the CDR3, the DNA is TGTGCCAGCAGTTACTACAGGGGTTCTGGAAACACCATATATTTT.

The J gene is TRBJ1-5, the V gene TRBV10-3; TRBD1 matches at 10 bases. The CDR3 runs to 17 residues. From germline, CDR1 is ENHRY and CDR2 SYGVKD. The V gene end was trimmed by 0 bases and the J gene end by 4 bases; junction bases not matched to a gene: 6. DNA of the CDR3: TGTGCCATCAGTGAGTCGAAAGGGACAGGGGCGAATCAGCCCCAGCATTTT. Translation gives CAISESKGTGANQPQHF.

This clone has a single count. The chain links TRBV6-4 to TRBJ2-3; 7 bases match TRBD2. V gave up 2 bases and J gave up 2 bases; unmatched junction bases: 4. The CDR3 has 15 amino acids. CDR1 is MRHNA and CDR2 is SNTAGT in the germline V gene. Here the CDR3 DNA reads TGTGCCAGCAGTGACCCGGGGGGAATCACAGATACGCAGTATTTT. Its protein product is CASSDPGGITDTQYF.

Only a few counts were recorded for this clone. J is TRBJ1-5 and V is TRBV28, with a tentative D call TRBD1 (5 bases). The CDR3 is 13 amino acids. V gave up 9 bases and J gave up 7 bases, with 16 bases separating them. The germline V gene encodes CDR1 MDHEN and CDR2 SYDVKM. The CDR3 nucleotides are TGTGCCAGTTCCTGGGGGAGGGAGCAGCCCCAGCATTTT. This codes for CASSWGREQPQHF.

The V call is TRBV7-9, the J call TRBJ1-2; possible D gene TRBD1, 5 bases. The CDR3 runs 13 residues. The V end lost 1 base, the J end lost 4 bases, and 7 bases lay between the germline ends. Germline V gives CDR1 SEHNR, CDR2 FQNEAQ (reference sequence). For the CDR3, the DNA is TGTGCCAGCAGCTTAGTGGGGGGCTATGGCTACACCTTC. Residues: CASSLVGGYGYTF.

In nucleotides, the CDR3 is TGTGCCAGCAGTTACTCGCCGGGACAGTTCTCCTACGAGCAGTACTTC. Its protein product is CASSYSPGQFSYEQYF. The rearrangement uses TRBV6-5 and TRBJ2-7; 7 bases line up with TRBD1. Germline assignment: CDR1 MNHEY and CDR2 SVGAGI. With V trimmed by 0 bases and J by 0 bases, 5 bases remained unmatched. The CDR3 covers 16 residues.

The chain is built from TRBV6-4 and TRBJ1-1, with a tentative D call TRBD1 (5 bases). V dropped 6 bases and J dropped 6 bases, with 14 bases sitting between them. The CDR3 runs 13 residues. Germline values: CDR1 MRHNA, CDR2 SNTAGT. The CDR3 sequence: CASRVDRKSEAFF. In DNA form, the CDR3 reads TGTGCCAGCAGGGTCGACAGAAAGTCTGAAGCTTTCTTT.

The CDR3 protein is CASSQDETWSGGNTEAFF. In DNA, the CDR3 is TGTGCCAGCAGCCAAGATGAGACTTGGTCAGGGGGGAACACTGAAGCTTTCTTT. V usage is TRBV14 and J usage is TRBJ1-1; 7 bases line up with TRBD1. Trimming took 0 bases from V and 1 from J; bases not matched to a gene: 11. CDR1 is SGHDN, CDR2 FVKESK, per germline. The CDR3 length is 18 residues.

This rearrangement joins TRBV7-6 to TRBJ2-6, with D unresolved. Germline V gives CDR1 SGHVS, CDR2 FNYEAQ. Between the trimmed V and J ends, which lost 5 bases and 0 bases, there was a span of 11 bases. The CDR3 contains 16 residues. As DNA, the CDR3 is TGTGCCAGCAGCCAATACACGAACTCTGGGGCCAACGTCCTGACTTTC. This encodes CASSQYTNSGANVLTF.

This clone appeared a few times. The CDR3 loop reads CASSLLLGTGGVGHYEQYF. CDR3 nucleotides: TGTGCCAGCAGTTTACTTCTCGGGACAGGGGGCGTCGGACATTACGAGCAGTACTTC. The chain combines TRBV28 with TRBJ2-5, with 12 bases identical to TRBD1. The assigned J gene may be wrong: the sequence end matches TRBJ2-7 better. The CDR3 length is 19 residues. The V gene's germline CDR1 is MDHEN and CDR2 SYDVKM.